This T cell receptor (beta chain) was captured by sequencing in a study of human T cells and chemical hapten exposure. About the study: Slight differences in pooled library volume were the main source of varying TCR yields across samples.

Whole blood that had not been fractionated was the source of extracted total RNA. CDR1 is LNHNV, CDR2 YYDKDF, per germline (reference sequence). Trimming took off 0 bases at V and 10 bases at J, with 13 bases between the two ends. The CDR3 is made up of 14 amino acids. This clonotype has just a few counts. Its antigen remains unknown. Overall study results and limits: High-frequency TCRs, those above 1 in 1000, stayed the same after DPC sensitization.

Unique molecular identifiers were linked by the library to individual cDNA molecules. TCRdb ran MiXCR on the 5' RACE reads and lists one entry per CDR3 protein. Of more than 75,000 distinct CDR3 sequences listed, around 15% are singletons. The chain couples TRBV15 to TRBJ2-1; TRBD2 is a possible D gene (5 bases). This receptor was identified in a female donor in good health. The CDR3 protein is CATSRDTGEGEQFF. The CDR3 coding sequence is TGTGCCACCAGCAGAGATACCGGGGAAGGAGAGCAGTTCTTC.